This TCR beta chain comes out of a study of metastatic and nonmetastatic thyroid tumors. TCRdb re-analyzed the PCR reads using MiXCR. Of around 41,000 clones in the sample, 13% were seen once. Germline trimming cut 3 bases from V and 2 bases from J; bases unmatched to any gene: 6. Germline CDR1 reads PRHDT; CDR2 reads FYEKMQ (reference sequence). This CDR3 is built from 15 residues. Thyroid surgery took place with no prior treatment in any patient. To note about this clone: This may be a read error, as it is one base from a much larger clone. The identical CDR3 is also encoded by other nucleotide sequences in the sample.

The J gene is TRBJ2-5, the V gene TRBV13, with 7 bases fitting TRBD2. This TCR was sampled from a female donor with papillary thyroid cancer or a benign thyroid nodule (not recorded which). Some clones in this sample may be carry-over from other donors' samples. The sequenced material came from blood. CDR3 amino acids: CASSFSAGNQETQYF. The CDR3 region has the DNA TGTGCCAGCAGCTTCTCAGCGGGGAATCAAGAGACCCAGTACTTC.